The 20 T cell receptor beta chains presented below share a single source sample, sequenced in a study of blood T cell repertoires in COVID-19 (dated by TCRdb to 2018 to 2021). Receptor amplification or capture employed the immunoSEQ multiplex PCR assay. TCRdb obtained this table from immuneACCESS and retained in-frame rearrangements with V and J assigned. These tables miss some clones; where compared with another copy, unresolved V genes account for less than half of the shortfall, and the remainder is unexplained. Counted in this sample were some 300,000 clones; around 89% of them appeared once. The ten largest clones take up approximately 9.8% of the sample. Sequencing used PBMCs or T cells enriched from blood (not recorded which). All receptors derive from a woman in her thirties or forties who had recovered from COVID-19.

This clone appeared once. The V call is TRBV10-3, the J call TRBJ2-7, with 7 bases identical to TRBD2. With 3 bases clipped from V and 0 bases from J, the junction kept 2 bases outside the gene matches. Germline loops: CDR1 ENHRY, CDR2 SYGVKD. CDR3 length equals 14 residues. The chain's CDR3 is CAISEAGTSYEQYF. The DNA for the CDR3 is TGTGCCATCAGTGAAGCGGGGACCTCCTACGAGCAGTACTTC.

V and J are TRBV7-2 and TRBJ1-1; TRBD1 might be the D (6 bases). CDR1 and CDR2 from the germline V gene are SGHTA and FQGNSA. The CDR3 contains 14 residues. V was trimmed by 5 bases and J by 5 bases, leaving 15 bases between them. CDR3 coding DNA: TGTGCCAGCAGCATACAGGGCGGGCAAACTGAAGCTTTCTTT. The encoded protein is CASSIQGGQTEAFF.

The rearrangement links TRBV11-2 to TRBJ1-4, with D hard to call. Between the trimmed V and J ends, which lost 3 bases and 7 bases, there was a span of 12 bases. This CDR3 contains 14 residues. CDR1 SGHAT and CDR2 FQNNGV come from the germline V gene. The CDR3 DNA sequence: TGTGCCAGCAGCTTGTCGGTTTCGATTGAAAAACTGTTTTTT. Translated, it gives CASSLSVSIEKLFF.

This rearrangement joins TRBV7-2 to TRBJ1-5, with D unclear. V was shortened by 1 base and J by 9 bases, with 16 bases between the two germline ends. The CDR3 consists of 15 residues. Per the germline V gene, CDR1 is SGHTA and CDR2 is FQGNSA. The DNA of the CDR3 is TGTGCCAGCAGCTTAGTTCCGGCGGGAGGTTGGCCCCAGCATTTT. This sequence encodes CASSLVPAGGWPQHF.

This CDR3 is CATSDSGAGIEKLFF. CDR3 coding DNA: TGTGCCACCAGTGATTCCGGAGCAGGGATTGAAAAACTGTTTTTT. This rearrangement joins TRBV24-1 to TRBJ1-4; D may be TRBD1 (5 bases). This CDR3 region has 15 residues. Trimming took 2 bases from V and 7 from J, leaving 13 bases between them. Per germline, CDR1 KGHDR and CDR2 SFDVKD.

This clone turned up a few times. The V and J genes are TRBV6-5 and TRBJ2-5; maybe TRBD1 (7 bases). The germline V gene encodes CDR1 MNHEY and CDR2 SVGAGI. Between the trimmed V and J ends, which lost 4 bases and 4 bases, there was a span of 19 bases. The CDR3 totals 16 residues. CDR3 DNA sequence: TGTGCCAGCAGTTTGGGGGCAGGGGGGAATGGAGAGACCCAGTACTTC. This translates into CASSLGAGGNGETQYF.

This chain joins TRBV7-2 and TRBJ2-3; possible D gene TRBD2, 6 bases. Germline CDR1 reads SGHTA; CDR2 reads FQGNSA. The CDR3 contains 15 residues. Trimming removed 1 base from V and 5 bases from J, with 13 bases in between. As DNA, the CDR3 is TGTGCCAGCAGCTTAGACGTGGGAGGTGGAGATACGCAGTATTTT. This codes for CASSLDVGGGDTQYF.

The CDR3 sequence: CASSPDPTGAGGNTIYF. CDR3 coding DNA: TGCGCCAGCAGCCCCGACCCGACAGGGGCGGGAGGAAACACCATATATTTT. The chain uses TRBV5-1 and TRBJ1-3, with 8 bases lining up with TRBD1. Germline-derived CDR1 and CDR2 are SGHRS and YFSETQ. The V gene end was trimmed by 4 bases and the J gene end by 4 bases; junction bases not matched to a gene: 13. This CDR3 is built from 17 residues.

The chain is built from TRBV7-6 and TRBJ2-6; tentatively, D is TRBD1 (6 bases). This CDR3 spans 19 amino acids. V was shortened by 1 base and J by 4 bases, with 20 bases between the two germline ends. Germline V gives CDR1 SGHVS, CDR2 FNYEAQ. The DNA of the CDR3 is TGTGCCAGCAGCTTAGGCCCGCGAGCAACAGGGACCGGGGCCAACGTCCTGACTTTC. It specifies CASSLGPRATGTGANVLTF.

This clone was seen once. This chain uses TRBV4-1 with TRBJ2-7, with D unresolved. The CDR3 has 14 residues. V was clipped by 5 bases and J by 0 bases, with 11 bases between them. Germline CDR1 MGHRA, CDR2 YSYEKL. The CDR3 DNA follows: TGCGCCAGCAGCTTTCAATCGAGCTCCTACGAGCAGTACTTC. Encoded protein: CASSFQSSSYEQYF.

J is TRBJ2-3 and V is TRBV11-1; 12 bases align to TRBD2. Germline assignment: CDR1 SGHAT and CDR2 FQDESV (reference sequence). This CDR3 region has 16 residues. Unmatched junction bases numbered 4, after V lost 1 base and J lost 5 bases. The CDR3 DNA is TGTGCCAGCAGCTTAGGACTAGCGGGAGTAATAGATACGCAGTATTTT. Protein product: CASSLGLAGVIDTQYF.

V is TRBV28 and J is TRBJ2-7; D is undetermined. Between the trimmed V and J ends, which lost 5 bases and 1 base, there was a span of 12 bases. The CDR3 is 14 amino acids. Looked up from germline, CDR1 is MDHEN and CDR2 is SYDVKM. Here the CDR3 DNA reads TGTGCCAGCAGTGCCGCTAGAAAATCCTACGAGCAGTACTTC. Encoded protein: CASSAARKSYEQYF.

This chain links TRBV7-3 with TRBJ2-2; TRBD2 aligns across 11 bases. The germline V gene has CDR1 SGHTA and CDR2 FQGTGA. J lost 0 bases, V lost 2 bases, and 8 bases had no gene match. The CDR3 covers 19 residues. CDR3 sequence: CASSLPSGTSGTNTGELFF. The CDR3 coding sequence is TGTGCCAGCAGCTTACCTTCCGGGACTAGCGGAACGAACACCGGGGAGCTGTTTTTT.

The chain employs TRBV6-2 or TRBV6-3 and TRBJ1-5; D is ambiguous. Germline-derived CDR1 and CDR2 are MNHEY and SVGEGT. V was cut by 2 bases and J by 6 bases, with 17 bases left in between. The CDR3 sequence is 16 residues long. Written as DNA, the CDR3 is TGTGCCAGCAGTTACCCGGACCGGGAACTGGGTCAGCCCCAGCATTTT. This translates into CASSYPDRELGQPQHF.

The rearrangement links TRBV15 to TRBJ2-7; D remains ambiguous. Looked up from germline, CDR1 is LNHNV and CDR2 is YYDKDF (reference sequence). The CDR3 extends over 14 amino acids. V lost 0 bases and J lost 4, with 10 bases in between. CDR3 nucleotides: TGTGCCACCAGCAGAGATAAACAGAGTTACGAGCAGTACTTC. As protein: CATSRDKQSYEQYF.

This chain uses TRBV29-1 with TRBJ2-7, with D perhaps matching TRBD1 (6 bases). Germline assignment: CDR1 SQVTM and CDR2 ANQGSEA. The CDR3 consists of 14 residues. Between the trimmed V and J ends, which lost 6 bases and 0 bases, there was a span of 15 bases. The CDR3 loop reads CSVSGGAGSYEQYF. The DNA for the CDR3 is TGCAGCGTAAGTGGGGGCGCCGGCTCCTACGAGCAGTACTTC.

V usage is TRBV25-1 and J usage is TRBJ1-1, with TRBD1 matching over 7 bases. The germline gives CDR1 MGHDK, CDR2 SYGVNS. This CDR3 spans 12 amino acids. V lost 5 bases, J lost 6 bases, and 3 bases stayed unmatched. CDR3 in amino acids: CASSRQGSEAFF. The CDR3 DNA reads TGTGCCAGCAGTCGACAGGGATCTGAAGCTTTCTTT. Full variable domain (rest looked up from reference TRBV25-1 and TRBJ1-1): EADIYQTPRYLVIGTGKKITLECSQTMGHDKMYWYQQDPGMELHLIHYSYGVNSTEKGDLSSESTVSRIRTEHFPLTLESARPSHTSQYLCASSRQGSEAFFGQGTRLTVV.

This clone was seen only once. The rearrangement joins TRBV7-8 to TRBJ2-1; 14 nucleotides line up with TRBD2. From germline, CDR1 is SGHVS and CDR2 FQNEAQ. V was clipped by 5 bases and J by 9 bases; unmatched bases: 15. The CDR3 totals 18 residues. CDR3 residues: CASSPRDRGLAGASEQFF. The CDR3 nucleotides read TGTGCCAGCAGCCCCCGGGACAGGGGACTAGCGGGAGCAAGTGAGCAGTTCTTC.

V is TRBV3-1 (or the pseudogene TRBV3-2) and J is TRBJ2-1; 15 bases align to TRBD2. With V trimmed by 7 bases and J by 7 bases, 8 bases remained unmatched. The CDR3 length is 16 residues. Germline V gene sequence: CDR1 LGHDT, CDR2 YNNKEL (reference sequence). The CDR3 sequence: CASNGLAGGNGNEQFF. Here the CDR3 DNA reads TGTGCCAGCAACGGACTAGCGGGAGGGAACGGGAATGAGCAGTTCTTC.

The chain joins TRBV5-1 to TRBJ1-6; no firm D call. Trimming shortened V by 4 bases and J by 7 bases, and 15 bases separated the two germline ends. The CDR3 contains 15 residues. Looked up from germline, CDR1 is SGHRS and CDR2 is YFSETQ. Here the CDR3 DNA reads TGCGCCAGCAGCCGGGCGGGGTACAAGAATTCACCCCTCCACTTT. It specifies CASSRAGYKNSPLHF.